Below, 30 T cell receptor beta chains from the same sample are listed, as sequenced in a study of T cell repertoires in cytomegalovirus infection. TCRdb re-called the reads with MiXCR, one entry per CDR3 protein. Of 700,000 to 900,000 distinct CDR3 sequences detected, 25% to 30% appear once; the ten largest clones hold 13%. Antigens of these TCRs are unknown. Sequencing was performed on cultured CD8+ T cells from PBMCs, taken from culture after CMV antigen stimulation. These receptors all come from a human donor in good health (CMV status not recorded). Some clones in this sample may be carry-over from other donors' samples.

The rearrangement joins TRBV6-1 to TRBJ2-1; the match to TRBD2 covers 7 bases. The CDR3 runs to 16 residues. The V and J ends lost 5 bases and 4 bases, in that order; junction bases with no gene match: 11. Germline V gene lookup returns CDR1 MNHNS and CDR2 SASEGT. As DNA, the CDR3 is TGTGCCAGCAGTTATGCTAGCGGAAATTTTTACAATGAGCAGTTCTTC. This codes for CASSYASGNFYNEQFF.

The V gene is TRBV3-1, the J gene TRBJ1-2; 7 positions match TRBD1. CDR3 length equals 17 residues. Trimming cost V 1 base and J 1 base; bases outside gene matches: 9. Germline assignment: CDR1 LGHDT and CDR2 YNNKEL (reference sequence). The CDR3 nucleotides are TGTGCCAGCAGCCAAGTCCTGGAGACAGGGTTTAACTATGGCTACACCTTC. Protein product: CASSQVLETGFNYGYTF.

CDR3 nucleotides: TGTGCCAGCAGCCGGGACGAGGAGAAATGTTTCGAGCAGTACGTC. This sequence encodes CASSRDEEKCFEQYV. The chain combines TRBV14 with TRBJ2-7; either TRBD1 or TRBD2 may supply D (5 bases each). The CDR3 loop spans 15 amino acids. CDR1 is SGHDN, CDR2 FVKESK, per germline. The V end was cut by 4 bases, the J end by 6 bases, with 19 bases between.

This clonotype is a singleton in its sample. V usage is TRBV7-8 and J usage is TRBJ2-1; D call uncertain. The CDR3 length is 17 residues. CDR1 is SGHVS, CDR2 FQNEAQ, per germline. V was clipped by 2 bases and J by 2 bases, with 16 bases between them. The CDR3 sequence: CASSLTLGRPPYNEQFF. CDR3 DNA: TGTGCCAGCAGCTTAACGCTCGGGCGGCCACCCTACAATGAGCAGTTCTTC.

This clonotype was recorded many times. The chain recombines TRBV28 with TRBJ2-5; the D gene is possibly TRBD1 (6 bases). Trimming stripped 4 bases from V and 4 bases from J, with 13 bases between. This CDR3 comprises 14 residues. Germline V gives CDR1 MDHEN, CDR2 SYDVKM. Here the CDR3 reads CASSSRQVIETQYF. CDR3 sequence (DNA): TGTGCCAGCAGTTCTAGACAGGTTATAGAGACCCAGTACTTC.

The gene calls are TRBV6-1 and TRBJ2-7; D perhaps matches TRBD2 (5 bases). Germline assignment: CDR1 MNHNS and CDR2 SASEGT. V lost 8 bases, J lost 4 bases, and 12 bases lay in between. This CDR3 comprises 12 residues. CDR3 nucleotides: TGTGCCAGCCCGTCGTGGGAGTACGAGCAGTACTTC. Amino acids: CASPSWEYEQYF.

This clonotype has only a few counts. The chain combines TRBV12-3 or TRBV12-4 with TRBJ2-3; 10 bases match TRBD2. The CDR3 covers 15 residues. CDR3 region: CAVSNQAGGLDTQYF. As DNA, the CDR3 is TGTGCAGTCTCTAACCAAGCGGGGGGGCTGGATACGCAGTATTTT.

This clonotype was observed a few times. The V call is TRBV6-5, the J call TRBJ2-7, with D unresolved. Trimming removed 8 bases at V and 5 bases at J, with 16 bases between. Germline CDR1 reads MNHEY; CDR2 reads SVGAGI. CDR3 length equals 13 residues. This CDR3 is CASRPGDTNEQYF. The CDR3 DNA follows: TGTGCCAGCCGGCCCGGTGACACCAACGAGCAGTACTTC.

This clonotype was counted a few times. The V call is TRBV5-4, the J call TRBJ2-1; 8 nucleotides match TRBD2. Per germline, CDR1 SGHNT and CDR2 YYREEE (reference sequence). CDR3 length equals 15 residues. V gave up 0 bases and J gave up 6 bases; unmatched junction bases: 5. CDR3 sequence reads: CASSLDGGALNEQFF. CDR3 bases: TGTGCCAGCAGCTTGGACGGGGGGGCCCTCAATGAGCAGTTCTTC.

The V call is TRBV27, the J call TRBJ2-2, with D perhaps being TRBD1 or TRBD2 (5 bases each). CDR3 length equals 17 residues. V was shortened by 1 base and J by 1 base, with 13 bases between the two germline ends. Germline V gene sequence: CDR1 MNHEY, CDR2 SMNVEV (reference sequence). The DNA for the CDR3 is TGTGCCAGCAGTTTATTGGAGGACATGGAGAACACCGGGGAGCTGTTTTTT. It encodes CASSLLEDMENTGELFF.

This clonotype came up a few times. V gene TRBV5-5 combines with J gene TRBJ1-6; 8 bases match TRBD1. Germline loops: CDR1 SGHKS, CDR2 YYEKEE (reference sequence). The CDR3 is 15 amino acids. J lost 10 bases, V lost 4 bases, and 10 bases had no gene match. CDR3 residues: CASSVVGQGESPLHF. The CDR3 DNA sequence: TGTGCCAGCAGCGTCGTTGGACAGGGCGAGTCACCCCTCCACTTT.

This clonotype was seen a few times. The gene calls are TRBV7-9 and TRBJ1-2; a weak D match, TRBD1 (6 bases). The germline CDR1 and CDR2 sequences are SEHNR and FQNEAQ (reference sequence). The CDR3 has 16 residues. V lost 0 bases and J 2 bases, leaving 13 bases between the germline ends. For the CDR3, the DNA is TGTGCCAGCAGCTTAGCGCCCCCGGGGGCGAACTATGGCTACACCTTC. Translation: CASSLAPPGANYGYTF.

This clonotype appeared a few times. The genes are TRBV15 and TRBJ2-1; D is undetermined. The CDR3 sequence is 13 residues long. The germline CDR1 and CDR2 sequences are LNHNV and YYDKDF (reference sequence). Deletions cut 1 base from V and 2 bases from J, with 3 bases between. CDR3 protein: CATSRVTYNEQFF. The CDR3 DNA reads TGTGCCACCAGCAGAGTAACCTACAATGAGCAGTTCTTC.

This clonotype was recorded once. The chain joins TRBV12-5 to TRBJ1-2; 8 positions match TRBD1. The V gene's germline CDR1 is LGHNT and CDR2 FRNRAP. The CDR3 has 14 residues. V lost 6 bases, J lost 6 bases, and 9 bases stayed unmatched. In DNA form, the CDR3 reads TGTGCTAGTGGGGGAGGACAGGGAGAGAATGGCTACACCTTC. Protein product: CASGGGQGENGYTF.

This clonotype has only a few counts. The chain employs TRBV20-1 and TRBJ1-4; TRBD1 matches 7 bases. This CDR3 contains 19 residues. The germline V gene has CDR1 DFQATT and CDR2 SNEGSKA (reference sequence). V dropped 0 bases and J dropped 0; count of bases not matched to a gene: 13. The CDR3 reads CSARDWVDRRNATNEKLFF. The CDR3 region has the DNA TGCAGTGCTAGAGATTGGGTGGACAGGCGAAACGCAACTAATGAAAAACTGTTTTTT.

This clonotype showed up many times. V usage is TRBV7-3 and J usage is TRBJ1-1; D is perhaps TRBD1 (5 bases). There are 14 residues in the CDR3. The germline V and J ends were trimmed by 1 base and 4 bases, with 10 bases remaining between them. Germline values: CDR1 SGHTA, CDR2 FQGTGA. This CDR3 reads CASSLNPGATEAFF. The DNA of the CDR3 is TGTGCCAGCAGCTTAAACCCCGGGGCCACTGAAGCTTTCTTT.

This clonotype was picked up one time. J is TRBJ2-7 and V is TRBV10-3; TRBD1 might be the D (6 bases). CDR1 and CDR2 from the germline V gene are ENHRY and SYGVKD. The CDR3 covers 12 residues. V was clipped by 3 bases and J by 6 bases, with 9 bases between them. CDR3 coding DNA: TGTGCCATCAGTGACGACAGGACCGAGCAGTACTTC. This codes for CAISDDRTEQYF.

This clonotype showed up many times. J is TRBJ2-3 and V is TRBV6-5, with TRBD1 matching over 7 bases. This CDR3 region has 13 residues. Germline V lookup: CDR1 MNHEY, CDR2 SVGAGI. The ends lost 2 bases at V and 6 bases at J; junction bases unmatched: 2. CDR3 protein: CASSYGTVDTQYF. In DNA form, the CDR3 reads TGTGCCAGCAGTTACGGGACAGTCGATACGCAGTATTTT.

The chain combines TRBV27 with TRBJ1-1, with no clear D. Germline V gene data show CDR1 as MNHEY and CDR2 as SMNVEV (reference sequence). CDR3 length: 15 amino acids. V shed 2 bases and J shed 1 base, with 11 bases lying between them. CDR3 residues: CASSLGPTPNTEAFF. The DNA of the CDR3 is TGTGCCAGCAGTTTAGGACCGACTCCGAACACTGAAGCTTTCTTT.

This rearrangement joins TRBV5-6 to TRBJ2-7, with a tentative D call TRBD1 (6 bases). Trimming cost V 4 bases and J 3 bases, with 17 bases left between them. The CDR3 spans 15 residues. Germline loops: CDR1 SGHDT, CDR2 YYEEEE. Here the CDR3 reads CASSTPGTSIYEQYV. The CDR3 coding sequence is TGTGCCAGCAGCACCCCCGGGACATCTATCTACGAGCAGTACGTC.

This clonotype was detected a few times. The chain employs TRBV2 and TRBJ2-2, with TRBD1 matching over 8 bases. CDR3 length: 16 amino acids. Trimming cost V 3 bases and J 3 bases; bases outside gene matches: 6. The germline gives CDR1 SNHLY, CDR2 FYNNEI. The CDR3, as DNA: TGTGCCAGCAGTGACTGGGACAGGAGGGACACCGGGGAGCTGTTTTTT. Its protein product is CASSDWDRRDTGELFF.

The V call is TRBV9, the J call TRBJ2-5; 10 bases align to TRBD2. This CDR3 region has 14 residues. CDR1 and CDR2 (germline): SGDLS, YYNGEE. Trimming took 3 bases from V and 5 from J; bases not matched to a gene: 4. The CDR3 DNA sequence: TGTGCCAGCAGCGAGCGGGGGGGGCTGGAGACCCAGTACTTC. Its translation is CASSERGGLETQYF. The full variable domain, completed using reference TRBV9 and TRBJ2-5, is DSGVTQTPKHLITATGQRVTLRCSPRSGDLSVYWYQQSLDQGLQFLIQYYNGEERAKGNILERFSAQQFPDLHSELNLSSLELGDSALYFCASSERGGLETQYFGPGTRLLVL.

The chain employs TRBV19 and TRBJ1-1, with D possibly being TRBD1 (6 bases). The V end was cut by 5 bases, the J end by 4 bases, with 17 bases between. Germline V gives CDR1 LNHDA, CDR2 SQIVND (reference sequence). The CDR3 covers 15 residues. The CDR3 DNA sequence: TGTGCCAGTAGTTTCTTGACAGGAGGTTTCACTGAAGCTTTCTTT. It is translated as CASSFLTGGFTEAFF.

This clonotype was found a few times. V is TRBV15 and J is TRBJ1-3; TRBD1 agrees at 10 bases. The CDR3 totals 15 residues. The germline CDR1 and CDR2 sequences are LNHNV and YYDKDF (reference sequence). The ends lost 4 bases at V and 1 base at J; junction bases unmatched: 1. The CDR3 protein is CATSKDRGSGNTIYF. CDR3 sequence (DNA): TGTGCCACCAGCAAGGACAGGGGGTCTGGAAACACCATATATTTT. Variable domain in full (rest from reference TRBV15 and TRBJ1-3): DAMVIQNPRYQVTQFGKPVTLSCSQTLNHNVMYWYQQKSSQAPKLLFHYYDKDFNNEADTPDNFQSRRPNTSFCFLDIRSPGLGDTAMYLCATSKDRGSGNTIYFGEGSWLTVV.

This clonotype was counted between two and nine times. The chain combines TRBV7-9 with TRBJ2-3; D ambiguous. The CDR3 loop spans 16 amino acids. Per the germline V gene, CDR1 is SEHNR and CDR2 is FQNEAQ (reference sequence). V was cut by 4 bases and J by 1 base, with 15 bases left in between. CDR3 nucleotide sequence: TGTGCCAGCAGCTACCCCCCGGGTGGCGGCACAGATACGCAGTATTTT. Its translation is CASSYPPGGGTDTQYF.

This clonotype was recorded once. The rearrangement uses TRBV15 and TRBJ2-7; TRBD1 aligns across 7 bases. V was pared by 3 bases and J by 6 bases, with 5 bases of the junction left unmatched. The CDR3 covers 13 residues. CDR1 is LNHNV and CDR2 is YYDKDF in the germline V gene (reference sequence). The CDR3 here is CATSSITGAEQYV. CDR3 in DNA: TGTGCCACCAGCAGTATTACAGGGGCCGAGCAGTACGTC.

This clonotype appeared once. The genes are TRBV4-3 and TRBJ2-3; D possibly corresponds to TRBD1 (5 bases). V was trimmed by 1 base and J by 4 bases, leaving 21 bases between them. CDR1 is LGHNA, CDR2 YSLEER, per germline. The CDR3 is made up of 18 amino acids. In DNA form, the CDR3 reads TGCGCCAGCAGCCAAGGGTACAGGATGGAATTCGGTGCAGATACGCAGTATTTT. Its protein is CASSQGYRMEFGADTQYF.

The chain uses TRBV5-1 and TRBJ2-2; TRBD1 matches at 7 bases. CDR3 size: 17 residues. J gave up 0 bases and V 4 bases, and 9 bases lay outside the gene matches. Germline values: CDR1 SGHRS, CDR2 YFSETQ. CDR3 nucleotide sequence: TGCGCCAGCAGCGACGCTTGGGGACAGACGAACACCGGGGAGCTGTTTTTT. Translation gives CASSDAWGQTNTGELFF.

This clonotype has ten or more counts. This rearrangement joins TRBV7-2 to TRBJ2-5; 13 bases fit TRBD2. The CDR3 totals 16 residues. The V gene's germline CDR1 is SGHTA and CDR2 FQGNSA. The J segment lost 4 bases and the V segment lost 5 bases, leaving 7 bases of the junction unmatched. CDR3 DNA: TGTGCCAGCAGCCAAACTAGCGGGGGGGCGGGAGAGACCCAGTACTTC. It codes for CASSQTSGGAGETQYF.

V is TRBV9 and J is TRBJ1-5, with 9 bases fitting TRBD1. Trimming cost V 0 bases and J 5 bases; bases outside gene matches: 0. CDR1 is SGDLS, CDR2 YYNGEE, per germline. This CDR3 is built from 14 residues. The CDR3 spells CASSVGTGDQPQHF. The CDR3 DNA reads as TGTGCCAGCAGCGTAGGGACAGGGGATCAGCCCCAGCATTTT.